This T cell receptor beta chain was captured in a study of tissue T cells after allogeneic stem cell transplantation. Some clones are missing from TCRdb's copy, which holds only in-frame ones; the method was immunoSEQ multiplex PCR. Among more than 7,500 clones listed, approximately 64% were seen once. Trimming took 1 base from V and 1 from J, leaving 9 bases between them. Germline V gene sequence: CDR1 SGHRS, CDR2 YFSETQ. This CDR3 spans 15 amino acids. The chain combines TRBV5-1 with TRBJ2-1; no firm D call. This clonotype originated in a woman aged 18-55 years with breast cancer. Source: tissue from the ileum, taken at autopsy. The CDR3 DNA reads TGCGCCAGCAGCTTGTCCCCAGGATCCTACAATGAGCAGTTCTTC. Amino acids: CASSLSPGSYNEQFF. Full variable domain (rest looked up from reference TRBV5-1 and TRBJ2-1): KAGVTQTPRYLIKTRGQQVTLSCSPISGHRSVSWYQQTPGQGLQFLFEYFSETQRNKGNFPGRFSGRQFSNSRSEMNVSTLELGDSALYLCASSLSPGSYNEQFFGPGTRLTVL.